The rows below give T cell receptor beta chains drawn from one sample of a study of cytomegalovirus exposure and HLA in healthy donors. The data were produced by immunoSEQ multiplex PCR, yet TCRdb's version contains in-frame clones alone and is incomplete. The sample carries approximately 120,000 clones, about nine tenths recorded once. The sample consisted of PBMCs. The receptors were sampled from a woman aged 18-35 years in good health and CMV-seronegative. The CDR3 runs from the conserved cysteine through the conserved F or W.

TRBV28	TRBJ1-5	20	CASSLPGWENRDSSMEPQHF
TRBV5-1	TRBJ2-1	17	CASSLGLTGGAYNEQFF
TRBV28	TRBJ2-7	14	CASSFEGTPYEQYF
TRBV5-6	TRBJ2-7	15	CASIKTSGPTYEQYF
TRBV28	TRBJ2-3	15	CASRTPSNPTDTQYF
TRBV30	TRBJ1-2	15	CAWSRYQPPQGAITF
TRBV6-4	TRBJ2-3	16	CASSGGGLAGGDTQYF
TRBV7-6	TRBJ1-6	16	CASSLADRGYNSPLHF
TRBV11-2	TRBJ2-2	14	CASSLDTGAGELFF
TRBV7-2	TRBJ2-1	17	CASSLRRAQEPYNEQFF
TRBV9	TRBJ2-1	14	CASSGTNALNEQFF
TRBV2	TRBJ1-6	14	CASRKTGVNSPLHF
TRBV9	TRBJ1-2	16	CASSTPQGEGNYGYTF
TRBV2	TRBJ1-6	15	CASSPLWTGLSPLHF
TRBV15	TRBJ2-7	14	CATSRVGSSYEQYF
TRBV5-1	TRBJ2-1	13	CASSLSEGNEQFF
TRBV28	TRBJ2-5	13	CASSSHWQETQYF
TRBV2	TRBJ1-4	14	CASSDDRGNEKLFF
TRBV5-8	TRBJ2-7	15	CASSPHPGKTYEQYF
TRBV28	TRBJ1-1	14	CASRPRQGWTEAFF
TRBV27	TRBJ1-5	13	CASSGTGDQPQHF
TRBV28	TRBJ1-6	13	CASKSGTASPLHF
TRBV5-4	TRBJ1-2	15	CASSLGGQGNYGYTF
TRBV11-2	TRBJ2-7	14	CASSLGPLSYEQYF
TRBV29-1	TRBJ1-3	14	CSVEDDSSGNTIYF
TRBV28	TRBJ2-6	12	CASSLRSNVLTF
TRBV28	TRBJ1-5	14	CASSLVTHSQPQHF
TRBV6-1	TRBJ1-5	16	CASSETRQGSYQPQHF
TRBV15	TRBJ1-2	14	CATSGKGPNYGYTF
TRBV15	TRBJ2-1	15	CATRTDRKSYNEQFF
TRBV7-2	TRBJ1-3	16	CASSTHGTGAGNTIYF
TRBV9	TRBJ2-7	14	CASSVSGGPGEQYF
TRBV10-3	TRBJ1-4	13	CAISERGLEKLFF
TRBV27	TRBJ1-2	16	CASRQATTPDLYGYTF
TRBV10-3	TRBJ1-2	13	CAIRPQGLDGYTF
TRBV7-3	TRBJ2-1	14	CASSFIRGDNEQFF